The 15 T cell receptor beta chains reported below all come from one sample, sequenced in a study of early stage breast cancer tumors. Clones were sequenced by immunoSEQ multiplex PCR, and TCRdb holds only the in-frame ones, with some missing. The sample has tens of thousands of clones, roughly 69% seen once. The sample was blood. Receptor source: a person aged 45 to 60 with breast cancer.

The gene calls are TRBV6-5 and TRBJ1-2; D might be TRBD1 (5 bases). V was clipped by 5 bases and J by 4 bases, with 8 bases between them. CDR1 is MNHEY and CDR2 is SVGAGI in the germline V gene. The CDR3 is made up of 12 amino acids. The CDR3 nucleotides are TGTGCCAGCAGTCCAGGGTTCTATGGCTACACCTTC. Translating gives CASSPGFYGYTF.

The rearrangement links TRBV9 to TRBJ1-2; TRBD1 aligns across 7 bases. The CDR3 is 15 amino acids. After removal of 2 bases from V and 3 bases from J, the junction contained 7 bases not matched to a gene. Germline values: CDR1 SGDLS, CDR2 YYNGEE. CDR3 DNA: TGTGCCAGCAGCGTCGTGGGACAGCCCTACTATGGCTACACCTTC. Translated: CASSVVGQPYYGYTF.

Only one count was recorded for this clone. The genes are TRBV29-1 and TRBJ2-7; 7 nucleotides align to TRBD2. The V gene's germline CDR1 is SQVTM and CDR2 ANQGSEA. The junction had 0 bases not matched to a gene; V was cut back by 0 bases and J by 4 bases. There are 12 residues in the CDR3. The CDR3 region is CSVEEGGYEQYF. The CDR3 DNA is TGCAGCGTTGAAGAGGGGGGGTACGAGCAGTACTTC.

The V and J genes are TRBV7-9 and TRBJ2-7; no firm D call. V was pared by 1 base and J by 1 base, with 8 bases between. This CDR3 has 14 amino acids. Per the germline V gene, CDR1 is SEHNR and CDR2 is FQNEAQ (reference sequence). The CDR3 DNA sequence: TGTGCCAGCAGCTTAGATGGCGGTTCCTACGAGCAGTACTTC. Residues: CASSLDGGSYEQYF.

The chain employs TRBV5-1 and TRBJ1-1, with D unresolved. The CDR3 sequence is 14 residues long. Germline V gene lookup returns CDR1 SGHRS and CDR2 YFSETQ. Trimming took off 2 bases at V and 0 bases at J, with 8 bases between the two ends. The CDR3 loop is CASSFEALNTEAFF. The CDR3 DNA sequence: TGCGCCAGCAGCTTTGAGGCCTTGAACACTGAAGCTTTCTTT. The full variable domain, with the rest looked up from reference TRBV5-1 and TRBJ1-1, is KAGVTQTPRYLIKTRGQQVTLSCSPISGHRSVSWYQQTPGQGLQFLFEYFSETQRNKGNFPGRFSGRQFSNSRSEMNVSTLELGDSALYLCASSFEALNTEAFFGQGTRLTVV.

The rearrangement uses TRBV6-5 and TRBJ2-7, with 7 positions matching TRBD1. J gave up 7 bases and V 5 bases, and 5 bases lay outside the gene matches. CDR1 is MNHEY, CDR2 SVGAGI, per germline. This CDR3 spans 12 amino acids. The CDR3 DNA sequence: TGTGCCAGCAGTCAACAGGGGCGAGAGCAGTACTTC. Encoded protein: CASSQQGREQYF.

The DNA for the CDR3 is TGTGCCAGCAGCTTAGTCCAGGGGGTAGGGACCGGGGAGCTGTTTTTT. Translation gives CASSLVQGVGTGELFF. The rearrangement joins TRBV11-2 to TRBJ2-2; 7 bases are a match to TRBD1. The CDR3 sequence is 16 residues long. The germline V gene encodes CDR1 SGHAT and CDR2 FQNNGV. Losses at the gene ends were 1 base for V and 5 bases for J; bases not matched to a gene: 7. Supplemented by reference TRBV11-2 and TRBJ2-2, the full variable domain reads EAGVAQSPRYKIIEKRQSVAFWCNPISGHATLYWYQQILGQGPKLLIQFQNNGVVDDSQLPKDRFSAERLKGVDSTLKIQPAKLEDSAVYLCASSLVQGVGTGELFFGEGSRLTVL.

The chain couples TRBV15 to TRBJ2-7; D perhaps matches TRBD1 (6 bases). V shed 1 base and J shed 4 bases, with 14 bases lying between them. The CDR3 has 15 residues. The V gene's germline CDR1 is LNHNV and CDR2 YYDKDF (reference sequence). The CDR3 nucleotides are TGTGCCACCAGCAGAGTAGGCAGGGGAACGTACGAGCAGTACTTC. Protein product: CATSRVGRGTYEQYF.

The gene calls are TRBV7-2 and TRBJ2-1, with 12 bases identical to TRBD1. Germline CDR1 is SGHTA and CDR2 is FQGNSA. The junction had 5 bases not matched to a gene; V was cut back by 5 bases and J by 9 bases. The CDR3 totals 14 residues. CDR3 in amino acids: CASSRDRGRSEQFF. DNA of the CDR3: TGTGCCAGCAGCCGGGACAGGGGGCGGAGTGAGCAGTTCTTC.

The chain combines TRBV6-1 with TRBJ2-5, with D perhaps matching TRBD2 (6 bases). The V gene lost 6 bases and the J gene lost 5 bases, with 13 bases spanning the gap. Germline assignment: CDR1 MNHNS and CDR2 SASEGT. CDR3 length: 13 residues. CDR3 protein: CASSRDFRETQYF. The CDR3 DNA reads as TGTGCCAGCAGCCGGGACTTCAGGGAGACCCAGTACTTC.

The chain couples TRBV5-4 to TRBJ2-4; 8 nucleotides line up with TRBD2. Germline assignment: CDR1 SGHNT and CDR2 YYREEE (reference sequence). Germline trimming cut 3 bases from V and 2 bases from J; bases unmatched to any gene: 10. The CDR3 runs 17 residues. CDR3 DNA: TGTGCCAGCAGCTCCTACAGCGGGAGTGAGCCCAAAAACATTCAGTACTTC. Translating it yields CASSSYSGSEPKNIQYF. The full variable domain, rest sourced from reference TRBV5-4 and TRBJ2-4, is ETGVTQSPTHLIKTRGQQVTLRCSSQSGHNTVSWYQQALGQGPQFIFQYYREEENGRGNFPPRFSGLQFPNYSSELNVNALELDDSALYLCASSSYSGSEPKNIQYFGAGTRLSVL.

The CDR3 loop is CASSLARRGETQYF. The CDR3 DNA reads as TGCGCCAGCAGCTTGGCCAGACGGGGGGAGACCCAGTACTTC. The rearrangement joins TRBV5-1 to TRBJ2-5, with TRBD2 as a possible D gene (6 bases). CDR3 length: 14 amino acids. Deletions cut 0 bases from V and 5 bases from J, with 11 bases between. Germline V gene lookup returns CDR1 SGHRS and CDR2 YFSETQ.

V usage is TRBV5-6 and J usage is TRBJ1-4, with D tentatively TRBD1 (5 bases). Germline V lookup: CDR1 SGHDT, CDR2 YYEEEE. V shed 2 bases and J shed 6 bases, with 11 bases lying between them. The CDR3 runs to 14 residues. CDR3 amino acids: CASSLQASDEKLFF. The CDR3 DNA follows: TGTGCCAGCAGCTTACAGGCCTCGGATGAAAAACTGTTTTTT.

In this sample, this clone turned up a few times. This CDR3 is CSANRAGEQYF. In DNA form, the CDR3 reads TGCAGTGCAAACAGGGCCGGGGAGCAGTACTTC. This chain joins TRBV20-1 and TRBJ2-7; tentative D call: TRBD1 (6 bases). Germline V gives CDR1 DFQATT, CDR2 SNEGSKA (reference sequence). The CDR3 is 11 amino acids. V lost 6 bases and J 7 bases, leaving 13 bases between the germline ends.

V usage is TRBV7-2 and J usage is TRBJ2-3; the match to TRBD2 covers 8 bases. V was pared by 6 bases and J by 3 bases, with 11 bases of the junction left unmatched. The germline gives CDR1 SGHTA, CDR2 FQGNSA. CDR3 length: 16 residues. CDR3 DNA: TGTGCCAGCAGTTCACTCGGGGGGGCCCTGACAGATACGCAGTATTTT. Translation gives CASSSLGGALTDTQYF. Variable domain in full (rest from reference TRBV7-2 and TRBJ2-3): GAGVSQSPSNKVTEKGKDVELRCDPISGHTALYWYRQSLGQGLEFLIYFQGNSAPDKSGLPSDRFSAERTGGSVSTLTIQRTQQEDSAVYLCASSSLGGALTDTQYFGPGTRLTVL.